Presented here are 6 T cell receptor beta chains from one specimen sequenced in a study of blood T cell repertoires in COVID-19. Sequencing used immunoSEQ multiplex PCR; TCRdb keeps in-frame clones, though not all of them. The table has over 75,000 clones, approximately 90% seen once; the top ten hold approximately 2.3%. Sequenced input: peripheral blood. The receptor set was obtained from a human donor with active COVID-19. The donor label of this sample is uncertain.

The chain joins TRBV10-3 to TRBJ2-5; TRBD2 matches 11 bases. The CDR3 is 16 amino acids. The germline gives CDR1 ENHRY, CDR2 SYGVKD. V lost 5 bases and J lost 0; bases outside the gene matches: 5. CDR3 nucleotide sequence: TGTGCCATCAGTTCTAGCGGGGGGACGTACCAAGAGACCCAGTACTTC. Its translation: CAISSSGGTYQETQYF.

This clone came up once. The chain has TRBV2 and TRBJ1-6, with TRBD1 matching 12 bases. Per the germline V gene, CDR1 is SNHLY and CDR2 is FYNNEI. The CDR3 runs 19 residues. V gave up 2 bases and J gave up 8 bases; unmatched junction bases: 13. CDR3 DNA: TGTGCCAGCAGTGAACGATGGGGACAGGGGGCTGGTCCGGATTCACCCCTCCACTTT. It is translated as CASSERWGQGAGPDSPLHF. The entire variable domain, with the rest obtained from reference TRBV2 and TRBJ1-6, is as follows: EPEVTQTPSHQVTQMGQEVILRCVPISNHLYFYWYRQILGQKVEFLVSFYNNEISEKSEIFDDQFSVERPDGSNFTLKIRSTKLEDSAMYFCASSERWGQGAGPDSPLHFGNGTRLTVT.

In this sample, this clone turned up once. The J gene is TRBJ2-1, the V gene TRBV7-3; weak D call: TRBD1 (5 bases). The CDR3 covers 15 residues. Trimming cost V 2 bases and J 9 bases, with 17 bases left between them. From germline, CDR1 is SGHTA and CDR2 FQGTGA. CDR3 in amino acids: CASSLQGYEQSEQFF. DNA for the CDR3: TGTGCCAGCAGCTTACAGGGCTACGAACAATCTGAGCAGTTCTTC.

This clone has a single count. The CDR3 DNA sequence: TGTGCCAGCTCACAGGACAGGGAGAACACTGAAGCTTTCTTT. Protein: CASSQDRENTEAFF. The chain uses TRBV18 and TRBJ1-1, with 8 bases aligning to TRBD1. The CDR3 loop spans 14 amino acids. Germline-derived CDR1 and CDR2 are KGHSH and LQKENI. V lost 4 bases, J lost 1 base, and 2 bases stayed unmatched.

The rearrangement joins TRBV6-5 to TRBJ1-1; TRBD1 aligns across 7 bases. Trimming removed 7 bases from V and 8 bases from J; junction bases left unmatched: 4. The CDR3 spans 11 residues. Germline V lookup: CDR1 MNHEY, CDR2 SVGAGI. The CDR3 sequence: CASIKGAEAFF. The CDR3 DNA follows: TGTGCCAGCATAAAGGGGGCCGAAGCTTTCTTT.

V is TRBV4-2 and J is TRBJ2-5; D gene ambiguous. Looked up from germline, CDR1 is LGHNA and CDR2 is YNFKEQ. This CDR3 has 13 amino acids. The V gene lost 4 bases and the J gene lost 4 bases, with 10 bases spanning the gap. The CDR3 sequence: CASSLERLETQYF. The CDR3 DNA sequence: TGTGCCAGCAGCCTAGAGCGTCTAGAGACCCAGTACTTC.